This TCR beta chain stems from a study of human T cells and chemical hapten exposure. Study overall: Upper back patch tests used 0.01% DPC, scored after 6 days. TCR yields differed between samples (mainly from small differences in pooled library volume).

This clonotype turned up a few times. The antigen is not known. The library put unique molecular identifiers onto individual cDNA molecules. In TCRdb, the RACE reads were re-called with MiXCR into one record per CDR3 protein. The table records about 100,000 distinct CDR3 sequences, approximately 10% of them present only once. Whole-study findings and limits: Correlating positively with patch test score were the PT1 expanded TCR counts.

The CDR3 length is 13 residues. In germline, CDR1 is MNHEY, CDR2 SVGAGI. Deletions cut 4 bases from V and 4 bases from J, with 10 bases between. The time point: patch test 2, 6 weeks after DPC sensitization. Treatment of the sample: therapeutic diphenylcyclopropenone sensitization with weekly scalp DPC. The chain carries TRBV6-5 and TRBJ1-1, with D unresolved. This receptor was obtained from a middle-aged woman with alopecia areata. Some clones in this sample may be carry-over from other donors' samples. The material sequenced was whole blood, taken in connection with sensitization to the hapten diphenylcyclopropenone (DPC). The CDR3 spells CASSLNSPTEAFF. In DNA, the CDR3 is TGTGCCAGCAGTTTGAACAGCCCCACTGAAGCTTTCTTT.